There are many counts of the clone carrying this TCR beta chain. The antigen remains undetermined. V shed 0 bases, J shed 7 bases, and the junction held 2 bases outside the gene matches. The germline CDR1 and CDR2 sequences are SGDLS and YYNGEE. The CDR3 has 14 amino acids. This entry belongs to a study of CD8 T cells in ankylosing spondylitis. The study's findings and limits: Significantly higher representation of disease-linked clones was reported for matched ankylosing spondylitis synovial fluid. A TCR beta motif of eight highly homologous variants appeared characteristic of ankylosing spondylitis blood.

Each CDR3 protein is one row after TCRdb ran MiXCR on the 5' RACE reads. The sample has more than 150,000 distinct CDR3 sequences; 15% to 20% are singletons. The source is a male donor under 35 with ankylosing spondylitis or in good health (not recorded which). The chain has TRBV9 and TRBJ2-4, with 9 bases lining up with TRBD2. The sample consisted of blood, either unsorted or a sorted T cell fraction (not recorded which). The CDR3 protein is CASSVDAGGNIQYF. Here the CDR3 DNA reads TGTGCCAGCAGCGTAGATGCGGGAGGGAACATTCAGTACTTC.